This is a list of T cell receptor beta chains from one sample in a study of tumor-infiltrating lymphocytes in primary liver carcinoma. In TCRdb, the multiplex PCR reads were re-called with MiXCR into one record per CDR3 protein. In the table there are around 40,000 distinct CDR3 sequences, around 66% of which are singletons. Sequencing was done on a sample of liver tumor tissue from sampling region 2. The receptors shown here come from a man aged 35 to 55 with primary liver carcinoma and hepatitis B virus infection. Both conserved end residues are part of each CDR3. D genes are given only for firm matches. Clone size, where shown, is once, few, many, or a class for clones that have expanded.

j_call v_call d_call clone_size cdr3_aa cdr3_nt
TRBJ2-2 TRBV6-4 . once CASSASHGTGELFF TGTGCCAGCAGTGCCTCCCACGGGACTGGGGAGCTGTTTTTT
TRBJ2-7 TRBV7-3 . . CASSNAHEQYF TGTGCCAGCAGCAACGCTCACGAGCAGTACTTC
TRBJ1-2 TRBV4-2 TRBD1 . CASGPATGGNYGYTF TGTGCTAGCGGCCCCGCTACAGGGGGCAACTATGGCTACACCTTC
TRBJ1-2 TRBV7-2 . few CASSFGDIGYTF TGTGCCAGCAGCTTTGGGGACATTGGCTACACCTTC
TRBJ2-7 TRBV11-2 TRBD2 . CTSSLVSGVGYEQYF TGTACCAGCAGCTTAGTTAGCGGGGTTGGCTACGAGCAGTACTTC
TRBJ2-7 TRBV20-1 TRBD2 . CSAEIPGLVPEQYF TGCAGTGCCGAAATCCCGGGACTAGTCCCCGAGCAGTACTTC
TRBJ2-7 TRBV6-2/TRBV6-3 . . CASSGRSRSSYEQYF TGTGCCAGCAGTGGGCGGAGCCGCAGCTCCTACGAGCAGTACTTC
TRBJ2-3 TRBV5-4 TRBD2 few CAGSAPGTSAGGVTQYF TGTGCCGGCAGTGCCCCCGGGACTAGCGCCGGGGGGGTTACGCAGTATTTT
TRBJ2-2 TRBV5-6 . . CASSEGARQGELFF TGTGCCAGCAGCGAGGGAGCTAGGCAGGGGGAGCTGTTTTTT
TRBJ1-6 TRBV7-6 . . CASSLAPQGSSPLHF TGTGCCAGCAGCTTAGCGCCACAAGGGAGTTCACCCCTCCACTTT
TRBJ1-2 TRBV29-1 . . CRVGASRGTQVANYGYTF TGCAGGGTTGGGGCATCAAGAGGAACTCAAGTGGCTAACTATGGCTACACCTTC
TRBJ2-1 TRBV11-1 TRBD1 . CASNLGQANSYNEQFF TGTGCCAGTAACTTGGGACAGGCCAACTCCTACAATGAGCAGTTCTTC
TRBJ2-5 TRBV6-5 . . CTSNYPGAETQYF TGTACCAGCAATTACCCGGGGGCGGAGACACAGTACTTC
TRBJ2-5 TRBV11-2 TRBD1 many CASSLPTGGVETQYF TGTGCCAGCAGCTTACCGACAGGGGGCGTCGAGACCCAGTACTTC
TRBJ1-1 TRBV29-1 . . CSVITGGTKAIF TGCAGCGTGATAACGGGGGGCACTAAAGCTATCTTT
TRBJ2-3 TRBV6-6 . . CASSYSPGHAYTDTQYF TGTGCCAGCAGTTATTCTCCCGGACATGCGTACACAGATACACAGTATTTT
TRBJ2-2 TRBV12-3/TRBV12-4 . . CASSSRPGINTGELFF TGTGCTAGCAGTTCTCGGCCTGGGATAAACACCGGGGAGCTGTTTTTT
TRBJ2-3 TRBV4-1 . . CTSSQDGRSADTHYF TGCACCAGCAGCCAAGACGGTAGGAGCGCAGATACGCACTATTTT
TRBJ2-3 TRBV5-1 . many CASSLAAAGSDTQYF TGCGCCAGCAGCTTGGCAGCCGCCGGGTCAGATACGCAGTATTTT
TRBJ1-2 TRBV4-2 TRBD1 . CASSPSTGGNYGYTF TGTGCCAGCAGCCCTTCTACAGGGGGCAACTATGGCTACACCTTC
TRBJ2-7 TRBV5-4 . . CSSSSGTCARGDQYF TGTTCCAGCAGCTCTGGGACATGCGCGAGAGGCGACCAGTACTTC
TRBJ2-1 TRBV28 . . CTSSFGGFDNEQFF TGTACCAGCAGTTTTGGGGGTTTCGACAATGAGCAGTTCTTC
TRBJ1-4 TRBV12-3/TRBV12-4 . . CVSSLLRDEKLFF TGTGTCAGCAGTCTCCTTCGTGATGAGAAACTGTTTTTT
TRBJ2-1 TRBV6-6 TRBD2 . CVSSYSIGGTSRKDEQFF TGTGTCAGCAGTTACTCGATTGGGGGGACTAGCCGGAAGGATGAGCAGTTCTTC
TRBJ2-5 TRBV11-2 . . CASSLRLTGDSSDTQYF TGCGCCAGCAGCTTAAGACTAACGGGTGACTCGAGCGATACCCAGTACTTC
TRBJ1-2 TRBV30 TRBD1 . CACHGWTGSVDGNTF TGTGCCTGCCACGGCTGGACAGGGTCGGTGGATGGCAACACCTTC
TRBJ2-2 TRBV4-1 TRBD1 . CASSSQTGVLITGELFF TGCGCCAGCAGCTCCCAAACAGGGGTCCTAATCACCGGGGAGCTGTTTTTT
TRBJ2-5 TRBV5-6 TRBD1 few CASNLPDRGRETQYF TGTGCCAGCAACTTGCCGGATAGGGGGCGGGAGACCCAGTACTTC
TRBJ1-2 TRBV7-9 . . CAGSLGNYGYTF TGTGCCGGCAGCTTAGGGAACTATGGTTACACCTTC
TRBJ1-2 TRBV6-2/TRBV6-3 . . CNSTQGQYGYTF TGTAACAGCACCCAAGGGCAGTATGGCTACACCTTC
TRBJ1-6 TRBV5-4 . . CASGHDNSPLRF TGTGCCAGCGGCCACGATAATTCACCCCTCCGCTTT
TRBJ2-1 TRBV11-2 TRBD2 few CASGLLAGDNNVQFF TGTGCCAGTGGCCTTTTAGCGGGAGATAACAATGTGCAGTTCTTC